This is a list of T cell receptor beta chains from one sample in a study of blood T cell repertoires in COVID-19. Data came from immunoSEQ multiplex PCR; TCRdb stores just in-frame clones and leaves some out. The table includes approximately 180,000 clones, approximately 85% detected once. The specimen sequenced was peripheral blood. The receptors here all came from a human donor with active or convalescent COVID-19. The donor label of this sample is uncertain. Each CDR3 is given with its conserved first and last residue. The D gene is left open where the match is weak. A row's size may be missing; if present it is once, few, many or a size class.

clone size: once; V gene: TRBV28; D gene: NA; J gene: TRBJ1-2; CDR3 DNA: TGTGCCAGCAGTTGGTTTGGCCTTGGCTACACCTTC; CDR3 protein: CASSWFGLGYTF
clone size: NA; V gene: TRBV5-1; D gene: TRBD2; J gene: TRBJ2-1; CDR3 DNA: TGCGCCGGATATAGCGGGAGGGCTGAGAATGAGCAGTTCTTC; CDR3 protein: CAGYSGRAENEQFF
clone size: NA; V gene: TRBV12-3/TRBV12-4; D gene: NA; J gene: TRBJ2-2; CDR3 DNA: TGTGCCAGCAGTTCTGACAGTACCGGGGAGCTGTTTTTT; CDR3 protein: CASSSDSTGELFF
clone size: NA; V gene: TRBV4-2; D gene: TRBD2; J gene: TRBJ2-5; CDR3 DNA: TGTGCCAGCAGCCAAGACCTAGCGGAAGAGACCCAGTACTTC; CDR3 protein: CASSQDLAEETQYF
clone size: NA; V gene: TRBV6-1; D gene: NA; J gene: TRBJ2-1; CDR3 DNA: TGTGCCAGCAGTGAAGAACCCAGGGGCTTTTACAATGAGCAGTTCTTC; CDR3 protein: CASSEEPRGFYNEQFF
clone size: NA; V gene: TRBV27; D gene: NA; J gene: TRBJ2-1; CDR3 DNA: TGTGCCAGCAGTTTAAAGGCCAGGGCCCTATACAATGAGCAGTTCTTC; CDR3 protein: CASSLKARALYNEQFF
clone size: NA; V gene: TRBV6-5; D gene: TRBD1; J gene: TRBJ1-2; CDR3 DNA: TGTGCCAGCAGTTACCAGGGGGGTTGGGGCTACACCTTC; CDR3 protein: CASSYQGGWGYTF
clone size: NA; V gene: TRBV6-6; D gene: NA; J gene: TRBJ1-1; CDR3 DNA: TGTGCCAGCAGTTCTGACAGGCCGAACACTGAAGCTTTCTTT; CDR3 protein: CASSSDRPNTEAFF
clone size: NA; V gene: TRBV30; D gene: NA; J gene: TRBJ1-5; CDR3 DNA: TGTGCCTGGAGTGTCAGGAGCAATCAGCCCCAGCATTTT; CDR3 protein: CAWSVRSNQPQHF
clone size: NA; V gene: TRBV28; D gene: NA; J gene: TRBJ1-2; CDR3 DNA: TGTGCCACAAGAGGAGGTGCTACGATCTATGGCTACACCTTC; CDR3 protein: CATRGGATIYGYTF
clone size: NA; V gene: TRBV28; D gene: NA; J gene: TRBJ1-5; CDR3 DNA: TGTGCCAGCAGTTCAGGGGTATTTCGCAATCAGCCCCAGCATTTT; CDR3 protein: CASSSGVFRNQPQHF
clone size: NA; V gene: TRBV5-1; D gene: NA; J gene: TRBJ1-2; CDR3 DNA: TGCGCCAGCAGCTGGCCCGGGTCAAAAGATGGCTACACCTTC; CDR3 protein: CASSWPGSKDGYTF
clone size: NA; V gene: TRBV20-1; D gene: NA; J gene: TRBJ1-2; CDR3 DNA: TGCAGTGCCCCAACAGCCCGGGGCTACACCTTC; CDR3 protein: CSAPTARGYTF
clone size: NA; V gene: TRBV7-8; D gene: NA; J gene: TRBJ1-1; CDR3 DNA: TGTGCCAGCAGCTTAGATCGGGCGGGAAGGGGAGGCACTGAAGCTTTCTTT; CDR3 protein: CASSLDRAGRGGTEAFF
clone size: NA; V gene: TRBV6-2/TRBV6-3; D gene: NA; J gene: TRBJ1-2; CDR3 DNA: TGTGCCAGCAGTTACTCAATGACAGATGGCTACACCTTC; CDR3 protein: CASSYSMTDGYTF
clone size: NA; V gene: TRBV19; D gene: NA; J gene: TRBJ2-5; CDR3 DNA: TGTGCCAGTAGTATAGTGGGAGGGGGAGAGACCCAGTACTTC; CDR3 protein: CASSIVGGGETQYF
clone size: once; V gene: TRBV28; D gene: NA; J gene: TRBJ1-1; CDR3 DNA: TGTGCCAGCAGAGCCCCGGGGGTAGGGGCTTTCTTT; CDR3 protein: CASRAPGVGAFF
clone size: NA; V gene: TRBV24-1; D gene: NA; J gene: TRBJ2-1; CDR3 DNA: TGTGCCACCAGTGATTTGCAGCCTAGCGATATCGATGAGCAGTTCTTC; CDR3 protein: CATSDLQPSDIDEQFF
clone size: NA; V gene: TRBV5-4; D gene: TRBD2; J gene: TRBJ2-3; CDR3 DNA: TGTGCCAGCAGCACTAGCGGGGGTAATACGCAGTATTTT; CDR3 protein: CASSTSGGNTQYF
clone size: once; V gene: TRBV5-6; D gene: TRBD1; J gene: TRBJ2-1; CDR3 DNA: TGTGCCAGCAGCCCGACAGGGGGCTCCTACAATGAGCAGTTCTTC; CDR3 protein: CASSPTGGSYNEQFF
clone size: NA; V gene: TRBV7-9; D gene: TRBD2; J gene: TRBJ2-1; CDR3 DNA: TGTGCCAGCAGCACGGAGCGGGGGTCAGCCTACAATGAGCAGTTCTTC; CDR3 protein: CASSTERGSAYNEQFF
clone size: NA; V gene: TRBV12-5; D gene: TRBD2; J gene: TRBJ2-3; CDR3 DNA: TGTGCTAGTGGTGTAGCGGGAGTCTCGGATACGCAGTATTTT; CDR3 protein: CASGVAGVSDTQYF
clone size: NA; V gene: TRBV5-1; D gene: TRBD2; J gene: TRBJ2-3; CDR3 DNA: TGCGCCAGCAGGGATAGCGGGGGGGCAGATACGCAGTATTTT; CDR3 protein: CASRDSGGADTQYF
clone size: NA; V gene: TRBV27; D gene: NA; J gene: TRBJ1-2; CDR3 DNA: TGTGCCAGCAGTTTATATCCGGGAGCTAACTATGGCTACACCTTC; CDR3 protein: CASSLYPGANYGYTF
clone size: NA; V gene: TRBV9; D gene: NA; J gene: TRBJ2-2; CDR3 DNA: TGTGCCAGCAGCGTGGACGGGAGATCGAACACCGGGGAGCTGTTTTTT; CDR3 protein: CASSVDGRSNTGELFF
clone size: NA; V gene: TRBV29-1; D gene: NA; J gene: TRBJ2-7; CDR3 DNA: TGCAGCGTTGAGACATTCGAGCAGTACTTC; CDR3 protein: CSVETFEQYF
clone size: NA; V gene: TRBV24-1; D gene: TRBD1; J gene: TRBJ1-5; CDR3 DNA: TGTGCCACCAGCCTATACAGGGGGCCCCAGCATTTT; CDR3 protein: CATSLYRGPQHF
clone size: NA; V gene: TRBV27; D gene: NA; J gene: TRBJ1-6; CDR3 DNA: TGTGCCAGCAGTTTTGGGGCCGCACCCCTCCACTTT; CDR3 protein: CASSFGAAPLHF
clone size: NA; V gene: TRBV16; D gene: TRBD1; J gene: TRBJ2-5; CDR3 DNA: TGTGCCAGCAGCCAATGGACAGGGGGCTGGGAGACCCAGTACTTC; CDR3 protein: CASSQWTGGWETQYF
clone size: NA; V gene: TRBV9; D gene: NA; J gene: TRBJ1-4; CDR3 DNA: TGTGCCAGCAGCGAAGGGACGGAGGGAAATGAAAAACTGTTTTTT; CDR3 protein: CASSEGTEGNEKLFF
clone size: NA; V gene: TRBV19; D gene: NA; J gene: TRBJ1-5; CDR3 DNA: TGTGCCAGTAGTATCAGTGAAATCAATCAGCCCCAGCATTTT; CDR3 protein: CASSISEINQPQHF
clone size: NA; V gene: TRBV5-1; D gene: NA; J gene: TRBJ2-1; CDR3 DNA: TGCGCCAGCCTCCCCATAGGGGCTTCCTACAATGAGCAGTTCTTC; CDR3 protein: CASLPIGASYNEQFF
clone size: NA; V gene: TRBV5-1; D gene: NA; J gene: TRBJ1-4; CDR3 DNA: TGCGCCAGCAAGAAGGGGTCGGGTAATGAAAAACTGTTTTTT; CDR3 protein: CASKKGSGNEKLFF
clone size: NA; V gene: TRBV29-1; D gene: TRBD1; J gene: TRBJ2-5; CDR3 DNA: TGCAGCGTTGACGATCGGACAGGGGGCGGGGAGACCCAGTACTTC; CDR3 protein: CSVDDRTGGGETQYF
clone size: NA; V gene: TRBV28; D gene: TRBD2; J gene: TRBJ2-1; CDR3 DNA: TGTGCCAGCAGTCCGGGACTAGCGAGGAATGAGCAGTTCTTC; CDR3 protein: CASSPGLARNEQFF
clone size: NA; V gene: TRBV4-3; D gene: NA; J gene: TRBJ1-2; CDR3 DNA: TGCGCCAGCAGCCAAGGGGCGCTAAACTATGGCTACACCTTC; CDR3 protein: CASSQGALNYGYTF
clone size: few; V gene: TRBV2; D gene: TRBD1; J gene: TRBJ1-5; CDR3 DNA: TGTGCCAGCAGGGACAGGACGGTTAATCAGCCCCAGCATTTT; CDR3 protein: CASRDRTVNQPQHF
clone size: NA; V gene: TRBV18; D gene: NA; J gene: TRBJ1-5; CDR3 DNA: TGTGCCAGCTCACCCCGCTCGGTTATCAATAGCAATCAGCCCCAGCATTTT; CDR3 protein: CASSPRSVINSNQPQHF
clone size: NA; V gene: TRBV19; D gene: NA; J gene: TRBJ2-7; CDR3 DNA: TGTGCCAGTAGCTCGTGGAGCCCAGGGTCGGCGGAGCAGTACTTC; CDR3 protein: CASSSWSPGSAEQYF
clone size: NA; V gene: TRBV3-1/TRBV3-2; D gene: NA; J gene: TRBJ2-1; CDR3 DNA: TGTGCCAGCAGCCAGGGCCCCAGTCGGTTCTTC; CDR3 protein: CASSQGPSRFF
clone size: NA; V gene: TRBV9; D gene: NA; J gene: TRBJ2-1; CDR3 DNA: TGTGCCAGCAGCGCCAAATCGGCGGCTTACAATGAGCAGTTCTTC; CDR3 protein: CASSAKSAAYNEQFF
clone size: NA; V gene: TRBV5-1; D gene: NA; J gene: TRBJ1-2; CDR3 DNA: TGCGCCAGGTACAGGGTTGGCTACACCTTC; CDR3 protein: CARYRVGYTF
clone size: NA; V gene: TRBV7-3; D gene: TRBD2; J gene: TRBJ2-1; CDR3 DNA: TGTGCCAGCAGCGCGGGACTAAAATACAATGAGCAGTTCTTC; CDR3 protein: CASSAGLKYNEQFF
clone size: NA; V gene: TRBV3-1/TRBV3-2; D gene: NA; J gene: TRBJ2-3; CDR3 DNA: TGTGCCAGCAGCCAAGGCCCGGGAAGGGGGGGCCTTTTAGATACGCAGTATTTT; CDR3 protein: CASSQGPGRGGLLDTQYF
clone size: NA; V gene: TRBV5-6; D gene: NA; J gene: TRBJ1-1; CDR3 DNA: TGTGCCAGCAGCTTGGGGGGAGGGACTGAAGCTTTCTTT; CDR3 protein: CASSLGGGTEAFF
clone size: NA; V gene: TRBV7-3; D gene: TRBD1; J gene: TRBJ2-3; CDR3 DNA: TGTGCCAGCAGCTTAGTAGGGACAGGGCCCGAAATGCAGTATTTT; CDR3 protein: CASSLVGTGPEMQYF
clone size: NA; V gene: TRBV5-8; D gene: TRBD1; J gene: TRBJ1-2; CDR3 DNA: TGTGCCAGCACCTACAGGGGGGTAAATGGCTACACCTTC; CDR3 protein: CASTYRGVNGYTF
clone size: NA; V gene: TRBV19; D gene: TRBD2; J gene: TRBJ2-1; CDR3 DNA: TGTGCCAGTAGCGAAGCGGGGGGGACCTACAATGAGCAGTTCTTC; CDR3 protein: CASSEAGGTYNEQFF
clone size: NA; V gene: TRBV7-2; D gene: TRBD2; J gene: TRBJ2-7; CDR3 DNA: TGTGCCAGCATTACGAGCCAAGCGGGGGGCTACGAGCAGTACTTC; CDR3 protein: CASITSQAGGYEQYF
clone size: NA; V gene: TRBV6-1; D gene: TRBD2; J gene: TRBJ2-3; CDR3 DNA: TGTGCCAGCAGTGAAGGTCTAGCGGGAGGTTCCACAGATACGCAGTATTTT; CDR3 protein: CASSEGLAGGSTDTQYF
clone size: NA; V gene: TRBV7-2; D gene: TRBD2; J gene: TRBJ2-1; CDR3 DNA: TGTGCCAGCAGCTTAGAAGGGGCTAGCGGGAGGGCGGTCACGTTCTTC; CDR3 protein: CASSLEGASGRAVTFF
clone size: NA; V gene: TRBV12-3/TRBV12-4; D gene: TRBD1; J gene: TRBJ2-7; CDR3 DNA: TGTGCCAGCAGTTTGGGGGACAGTTTCGAGCAGTACTTC; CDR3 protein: CASSLGDSFEQYF
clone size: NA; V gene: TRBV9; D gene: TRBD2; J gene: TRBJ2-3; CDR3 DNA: TGTGCCAGCAGCGTAGGACTAGCGGGGACAGATACGCAGTATTTT; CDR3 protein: CASSVGLAGTDTQYF
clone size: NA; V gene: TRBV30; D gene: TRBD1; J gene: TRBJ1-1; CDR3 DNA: TGTGCCTGGAAAGGCAGGGGGCGAACTGAAGCTTTCTTT; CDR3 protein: CAWKGRGRTEAFF
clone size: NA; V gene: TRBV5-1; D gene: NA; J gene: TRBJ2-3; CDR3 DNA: TGCGCCAGCAGCTTGGCCCCGTTGGGTAGCGGTATGGTCTCTAGCACAGATACGCAGTATTTT; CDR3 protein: CASSLAPLGSGMVSSTDTQYF